This is a list of T cell receptor beta chains from one sample in a study of metastatic and nonmetastatic thyroid tumors. TCRdb used MiXCR to call clones anew from the PCR reads. The sample yields roughly 98,000 clones, more than 13% seen once. Sequencing used blood. These TCRs come from a female donor with papillary thyroid cancer or a benign thyroid nodule (not recorded which). Some clones in this sample may be carry-over from other donors' samples. CDR3s include the opening cysteine and the closing phenylalanine or tryptophan. Each record gives: clone size, D gene, V gene, J gene, CDR3 length, CDR3 protein, CDR3 DNA. The D gene is left open where the match is weak. Some rows have no size entry. The others give once, few or many, or a class for an expanded clone.

>few|TRBD2|TRBV12-3/TRBV12-4|TRBJ2-7|14
CASILARLAVEQYF
TGTGCCAGCATTTTAGCTCGGCTAGCGGTAGAGCAGTACTTC
>NA|NA|TRBV4-3|TRBJ2-5|17
CASSHGRLDGIQETQYF
TGCGCCAGCAGCCACGGGCGACTAGACGGGATACAAGAGACCCAGTACTTC
>NA|TRBD2|TRBV12-3/TRBV12-4|TRBJ2-5|18
CASSLAGGASWGQETQYF
TGTGCCAGCAGTTTAGCCGGGGGGGCTAGCTGGGGACAAGAGACCCAGTACTTC
>many|TRBD2|TRBV28|TRBJ2-3|14
CASGGLAGPDTQYF
TGTGCCAGCGGGGGACTAGCGGGGCCCGATACGCAGTATTTT
>NA|NA|TRBV28|TRBJ1-2|14
CASSFPGTPAVNTF
TGTGCCAGCAGTTTCCCCGGGACACCGGCCGTTAACACCTTC
>few|NA|TRBV24-1|TRBJ1-5|15
CATISSGTYYQPQHF
TGTGCCACCATCTCGAGCGGGACATACTATCAGCCCCAGCATTTT
>many|NA|TRBV7-2|TRBJ2-3|14
CASSLEGPTDTQYF
TGTGCCAGCAGCTTAGAGGGACCGACAGATACGCAGTATTTT
>many|NA|TRBV10-3|TRBJ2-2|14
CAISGPGDGGELFF
TGTGCCATCAGTGGACCGGGAGACGGCGGGGAGCTGTTTTTT
>many|NA|TRBV6-1|TRBJ1-3|14
CASGSRGSGNTIYF
TGTGCCAGCGGATCCAGGGGCTCCGGAAACACCATATATTTT
>medium-sized|TRBD1|TRBV12-3/TRBV12-4|TRBJ1-1|14
CASNLQGGPTEAFF
TGTGCCAGCAACCTACAGGGGGGCCCCACTGAAGCTTTCTTT
>few|NA|TRBV2|TRBJ2-1|15
CASSEALRAYNEQFF
TGTGCCAGCAGTGAAGCGCTTAGGGCTTACAATGAGCAGTTCTTC
>NA|TRBD1|TRBV6-1|TRBJ2-7|16
CASSEFPQGDSYEQYF
TGTGCCAGCAGTGAATTTCCACAGGGGGACTCCTACGAGCAGTACTTC
>NA|NA|TRBV12-3/TRBV12-4|TRBJ1-2|13
CSSRRGLCGGYTF
TGTTCCAGCCGTCGGGGACTTTGTGGTGGCTACACCTTC
>many|TRBD2|TRBV2|TRBJ2-1|16
CASSRRAGGLVGEQFF
TGTGCCAGCAGTCGACGAGCGGGGGGCCTTGTGGGTGAGCAGTTCTTC
>medium-sized|NA|TRBV7-2|TRBJ2-7|14
CASSPGLASYEQYF
TGTGCCAGCAGCCCCGGACTCGCCTCCTACGAGCAGTACTTC
>many|NA|TRBV7-2|TRBJ1-2|13
CASSFNPNYGYTF
TGTGCCAGCAGCTTTAATCCTAACTATGGCTACACCTTC
>once|NA|TRBV20-1|TRBJ2-3|15
CSASEGGARTDTQYF
TGCAGTGCTAGTGAGGGGGGCGCCCGGACAGATACGCAGTATTTT
>many|TRBD1|TRBV24-1|TRBJ1-1|14
CATSTGGANTEAFF
TGTGCCACTTCGACAGGGGGCGCGAACACTGAAGCTTTCTTT
>many|TRBD1|TRBV6-1|TRBJ2-5|15
CASSEAGQGQETQYF
TGTGCCAGCAGCGAAGCGGGACAGGGTCAAGAGACCCAGTACTTC
>many|NA|TRBV18|TRBJ2-1|14
CASSPVRGLLEQFF
TGTGCCAGCTCACCAGTTCGGGGGCTGTTGGAGCAGTTCTTC
>many|NA|TRBV5-1|TRBJ2-1|15
CASSAEVPRGGPQFF
TGCGCCAGCAGCGCGGAGGTGCCCAGGGGGGGCCCGCAGTTCTTC
>NA|NA|TRBV18|TRBJ2-4|16
CASSPQKTVAKNIQYF
TGTGCCAGCTCACCCCAGAAAACAGTGGCCAAAAACATTCAGTACTTC
>NA|NA|TRBV7-8|TRBJ2-3|16
CASSYPSQGGKDTQYF
TGTGCCAGCAGCTACCCCTCGCAAGGAGGTAAAGATACGCAGTATTTT
>many|NA|TRBV4-1|TRBJ1-1|19
CASSQGGVRNRDMNTEAFF
TGCGCCAGCAGCCAAGGGGGGGTGCGAAACAGGGACATGAACACTGAAGCTTTCTTT
>many|NA|TRBV9|TRBJ1-6|15
CASSVGGNRNSPLHF
TGTGCCAGCAGCGTCGGGGGGAATCGTAATTCACCCCTCCACTTT
>NA|TRBD1|TRBV30|TRBJ1-1|14
CAWMGQGWNTEAFF
TGTGCCTGGATGGGACAGGGATGGAACACTGAAGCTTTCTTT
>many|TRBD2|TRBV30|TRBJ2-7|14
CAWSKALAGYEQYF
TGTGCCTGGAGTAAGGCGCTAGCGGGATACGAGCAGTACTTC
>once|NA|TRBV20-1|TRBJ2-7|12
CSATRQSYEQYF
TGCAGTGCTACCCGACAGTCCTACGAGCAGTACTTC
>many|TRBD1|TRBV12-3/TRBV12-4|TRBJ1-6|16
CASTSRLGQGGSPLHF
TGTGCCAGCACCTCCCGTCTCGGACAGGGTGGTTCACCCCTCCACTTT
>many|NA|TRBV3-1|TRBJ1-2|11
CASSQGRTYTF
TGTGCCAGCAGCCAAGGACGAACCTACACCTTC
>NA|NA|TRBV3-1|TRBJ1-2|14
CASSQDLGSYGYTF
TGTGCCAGCAGCCAAGATTTGGGATCGTATGGCTACACCTTC
>NA|NA|TRBV15|TRBJ1-5|16
CATSRYRSRSNQPQHF
TGTGCCACCAGCAGATATAGGTCAAGGAGCAATCAGCCCCAGCATTTT